One and the same sample provided the 5 T cell receptor beta chains below, sequenced in a study of blood T cells in healthy people across ages. A sample-barcoded 5' primer and a J-beta primer mix were used in a second PCR of roughly 6 to 11 cycles. TCRdb processed the 5' RACE reads anew with MiXCR; each CDR3 protein has one entry. The repertoire holds approximately 2,000,000 distinct CDR3 sequences, with 39% as singletons. Sample: blood. The source of these receptors is a human donor in good health.

Concerning this clonotype itself: The germline gene is not matched at one end of the junction; a read error may be the cause. The CDR3 DNA follows: TGCGCCAGCAGCCAAGTCGACGGGGAGACAATCTATGACTACACCTTC. Protein: CASSQVDGETIYDYTF. The chain combines TRBV4-3 with TRBJ1-2, with D hard to call. The germline gives CDR1 LGHNA, CDR2 YSLEER. The CDR3 extends over 16 amino acids.

This clonotype came up once. This chain connects TRBV12-3 or TRBV12-4 to TRBJ2-2; perhaps TRBD2 as D (7 bases). Trimming stripped 6 bases from V and 7 bases from J, with 15 bases between. The CDR3 length is 14 residues. In nucleotides, the CDR3 is TGTGCCAGCAGCGAGGGGGGGCCGATCGGGGAGCTGTTTTTT. The encoded protein is CASSEGGPIGELFF.

The chain employs TRBV12-3 or TRBV12-4 and TRBJ2-7; 7 bases line up with TRBD1. V shed 3 bases and J 2 bases; nucleotides not matched to a gene: 13. The CDR3 spans 17 residues. The CDR3 spells CASSFIPEGQSPYEQYF. The CDR3 DNA reads TGTGCCAGCAGTTTTATTCCCGAGGGACAGTCCCCCTACGAGCAGTACTTC.

This clonotype occurred a few times. A much larger clone lies a single base off, so this may be a read error. V and J are TRBV7-9 and TRBJ2-4; no definite D call. V dropped 4 bases and J dropped 13 bases, with 14 bases sitting between them. CDR3 size: 12 residues. CDR1 is SEHNR, CDR2 FQNEAQ, per germline (reference sequence). CDR3 sequence (DNA): TGTGCCAGCAGCTCAACTCGTTTTGAGCAGTACTTC. Its protein product is CASSSTRFEQYF.

This clonotype was detected only once. This may stem from a read error, because a much larger clone lies one nucleotide away. The rearrangement links TRBV29-1 to TRBJ2-3; tentatively, D is TRBD1 (6 bases). This CDR3 region has 13 residues. Germline assignment: CDR1 SQVTM and CDR2 ANQGSEA. In DNA, the CDR3 is TGCAGCGTGGCACAGGGCTCCACAAATACGCAGTATTTT. It codes for CSVAQGSTNTQYF.